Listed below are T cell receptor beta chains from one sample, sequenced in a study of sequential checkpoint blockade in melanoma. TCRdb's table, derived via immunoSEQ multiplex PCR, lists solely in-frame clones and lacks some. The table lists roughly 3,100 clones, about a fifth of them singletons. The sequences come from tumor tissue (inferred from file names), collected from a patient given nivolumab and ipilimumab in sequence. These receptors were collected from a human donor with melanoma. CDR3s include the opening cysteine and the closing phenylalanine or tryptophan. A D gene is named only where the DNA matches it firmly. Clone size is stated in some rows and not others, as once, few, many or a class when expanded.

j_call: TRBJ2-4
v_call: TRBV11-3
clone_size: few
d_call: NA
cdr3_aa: CASSPGQAGVKNIQYF
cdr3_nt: TGTGCCAGCAGCCCTGGACAGGCGGGGGTCAAAAACATTCAGTACTTC

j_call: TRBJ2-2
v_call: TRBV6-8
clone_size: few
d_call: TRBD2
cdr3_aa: CASLGTSGGRMVSGELFF
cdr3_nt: TGTGCCAGCTTAGGCACTAGCGGGGGCCGGATGGTATCCGGGGAGCTGTTTTTT

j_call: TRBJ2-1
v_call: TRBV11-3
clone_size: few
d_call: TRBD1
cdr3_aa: CASSLGQTGGVPYFF
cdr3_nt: TGTGCCAGCAGCTTAGGGCAGACAGGGGGCGTCCCTTACTTCTTC

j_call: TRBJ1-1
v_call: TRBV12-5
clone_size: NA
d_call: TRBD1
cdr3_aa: CASTLRDRVFTEAFF
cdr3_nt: TGTGCCAGCACTCTCCGGGACAGGGTGTTCACTGAAGCTTTCTTT

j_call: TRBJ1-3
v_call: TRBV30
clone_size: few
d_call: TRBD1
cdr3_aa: CAWTTGMGNTIYF
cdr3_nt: TGTGCCTGGACGACAGGGATGGGAAACACCATATATTTT

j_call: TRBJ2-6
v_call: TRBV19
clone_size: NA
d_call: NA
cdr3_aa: CASSIGRPGGANVLTF
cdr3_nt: TGTGCCAGTAGTATAGGAAGGCCGGGAGGGGCCAACGTCCTGACTTTC

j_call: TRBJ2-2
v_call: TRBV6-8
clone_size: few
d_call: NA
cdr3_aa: CATEASTGELFF
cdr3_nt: TGTGCCACTGAAGCTTCCACCGGGGAGCTGTTTTTT

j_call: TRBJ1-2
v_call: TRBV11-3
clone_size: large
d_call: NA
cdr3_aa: CASIDTGSIYGYGYTF
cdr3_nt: TGTGCCAGCATCGATACAGGGAGCATTTATGGATATGGCTACACCTTC

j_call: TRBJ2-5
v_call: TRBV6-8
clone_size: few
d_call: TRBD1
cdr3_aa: CASTVTGTGGLETQYF
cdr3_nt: TGTGCCAGCACCGTAACGGGGACAGGGGGCCTAGAGACCCAGTACTTC

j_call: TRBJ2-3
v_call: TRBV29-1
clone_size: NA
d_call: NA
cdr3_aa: CSVTGRTSTDTQYF
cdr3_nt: TGCAGCGTAACTGGACGGACGTCCACAGATACGCAGTATTTT

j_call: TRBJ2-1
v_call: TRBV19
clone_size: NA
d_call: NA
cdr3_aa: CASSIGAGGARFSEQFF
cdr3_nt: TGTGCCAGTAGTATAGGGGCAGGGGGGGCACGGTTCAGTGAGCAGTTCTTC

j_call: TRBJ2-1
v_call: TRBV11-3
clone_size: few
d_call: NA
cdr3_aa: CASSRTGGDSYNEQFF
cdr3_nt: TGTGCCAGCAGCCGTACAGGGGGGGACTCCTACAATGAGCAGTTCTTC

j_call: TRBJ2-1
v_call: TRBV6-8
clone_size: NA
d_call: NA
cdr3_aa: CASSRPGVYDEQFF
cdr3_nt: TGTGCCAGCAGTCGGCCAGGGGTTTACGATGAGCAGTTCTTC

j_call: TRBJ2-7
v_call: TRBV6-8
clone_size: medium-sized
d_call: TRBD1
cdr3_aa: CASSEGPTGPYEQYF
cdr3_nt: TGTGCCAGCAGTGAGGGACCGACAGGGCCCTACGAGCAGTACTTC

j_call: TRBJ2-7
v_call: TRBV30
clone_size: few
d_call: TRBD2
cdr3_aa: CAWRFAGGSYEQYF
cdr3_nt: TGTGCCTGGAGATTCGCGGGGGGCTCCTACGAGCAGTACTTC

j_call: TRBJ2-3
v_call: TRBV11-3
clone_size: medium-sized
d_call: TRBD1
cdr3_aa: CASSPGQVSTDTQYF
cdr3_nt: TGTGCCAGCAGCCCTGGACAGGTTAGCACAGATACGCAGTATTTT

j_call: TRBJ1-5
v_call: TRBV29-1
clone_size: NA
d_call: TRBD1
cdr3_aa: CSVYRGNQPQHF
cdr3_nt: TGCAGCGTCTACAGGGGTAATCAGCCCCAGCATTTT

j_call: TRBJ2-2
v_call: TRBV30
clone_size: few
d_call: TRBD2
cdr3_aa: CAWSVPSGETGELFF
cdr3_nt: TGTGCCTGGAGTGTGCCTAGCGGGGAAACCGGGGAGCTGTTTTTT

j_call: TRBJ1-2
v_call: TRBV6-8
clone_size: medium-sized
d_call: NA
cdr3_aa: CASRNRVYGYTF
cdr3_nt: TGTGCCAGCAGAAACAGGGTATATGGCTACACCTTC

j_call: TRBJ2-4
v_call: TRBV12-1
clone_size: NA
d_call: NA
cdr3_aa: CASCPWGRRAKNIQYF
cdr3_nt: TGTGCCAGCTGCCCATGGGGGAGGCGAGCCAAAAACATTCAGTACTTC

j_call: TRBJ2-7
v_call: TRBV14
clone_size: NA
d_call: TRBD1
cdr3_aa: CASNFDPLTGNEQYF
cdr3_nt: TGTGCCAGCAACTTCGATCCCTTGACAGGGAACGAGCAGTACTTC

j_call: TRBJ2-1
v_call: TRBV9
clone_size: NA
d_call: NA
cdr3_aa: CASSVAIGDNEQFF
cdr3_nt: TGTGCCAGCAGCGTAGCAATTGGGGACAATGAGCAGTTCTTC

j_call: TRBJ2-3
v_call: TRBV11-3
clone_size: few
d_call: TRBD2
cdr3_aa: CASSPRSGTSGADTQYF
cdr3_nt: TGTGCCAGCAGCCCCCGGTCTGGGACTAGCGGGGCAGATACGCAGTATTTT

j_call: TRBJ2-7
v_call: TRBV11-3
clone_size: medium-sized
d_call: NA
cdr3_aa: CASSPLPDSLKEQYF
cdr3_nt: TGTGCCAGCAGCCCCCTACCCGACAGCTTAAAGGAGCAGTACTTC

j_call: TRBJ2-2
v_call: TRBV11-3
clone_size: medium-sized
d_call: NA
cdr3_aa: CASSPALGTGELFF
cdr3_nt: TGTGCCAGCAGCCCCGCCCTAGGCACCGGGGAGCTGTTTTTT

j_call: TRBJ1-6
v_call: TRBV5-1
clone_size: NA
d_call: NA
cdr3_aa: CASRTGTNNSPLHF
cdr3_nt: TGCGCCAGCAGAACCGGGACCAATAATTCACCCCTCCACTTT

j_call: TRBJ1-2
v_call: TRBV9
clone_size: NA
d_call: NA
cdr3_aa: CASSKGPEGYTF
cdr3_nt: TGTGCCAGCAGTAAGGGGCCAGAGGGCTACACCTTC

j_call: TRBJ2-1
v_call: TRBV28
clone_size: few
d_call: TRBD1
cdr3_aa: CASRGQGKYNEQFF
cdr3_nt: TGTGCCAGCAGGGGACAGGGGAAGTACAATGAGCAGTTCTTC

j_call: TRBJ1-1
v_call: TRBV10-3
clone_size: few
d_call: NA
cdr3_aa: CAISEPDRYTEAFF
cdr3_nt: TGTGCCATCAGTGAGCCGGACAGATACACTGAAGCTTTCTTT

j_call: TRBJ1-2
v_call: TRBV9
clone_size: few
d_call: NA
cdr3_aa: CASSVALAANYGYTF
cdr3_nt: TGTGCCAGCAGCGTAGCTTTAGCCGCCAACTATGGCTACACCTTC

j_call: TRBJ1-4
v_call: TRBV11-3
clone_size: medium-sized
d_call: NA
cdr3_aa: CASSLGDATNEKLFF
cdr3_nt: TGTGCCAGCAGCTTAGGCGATGCAACTAATGAAAAACTGTTTTTT

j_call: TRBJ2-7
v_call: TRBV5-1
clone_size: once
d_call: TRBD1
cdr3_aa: CASSPTTGEVHEQYF
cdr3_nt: TGCGCCAGCAGCCCTACGACAGGGGAGGTTCACGAGCAGTACTTC

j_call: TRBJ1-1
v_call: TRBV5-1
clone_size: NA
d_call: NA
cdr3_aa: CASSFGTQNTEAFF
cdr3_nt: TGCGCCAGCAGCTTTGGGACACAGAACACTGAAGCTTTCTTT